Detailed here is one T cell receptor (beta chain). The antigen remains undetermined. This specimen comes from a study of shared clonotypes between healthy human individuals. Findings and limits, study-wide: Tissues were not sampled, only blood, and their repertoires likely differ.

Sequencing on ten immunoSEQ deep assay plates was performed for unsorted PBMC DNA. Method: immunoSEQ multiplex PCR; TCRdb's copy keeps in-frame clones and lacks some. The sample carries about 520,000 clones, around 73% recorded once. For unsorted samples, genomic DNA was extracted from 75 million to 90 million PBMCs. Germline V gene sequence: CDR1 GTSNPN, CDR2 SVGIG (reference sequence). The V gene end was trimmed by 2 bases and the J gene end by 5 bases; junction bases not matched to a gene: 3. The CDR3 loop spans 15 amino acids. Source material: PBMCs. The chain has TRBV30 and TRBJ2-2; 12 bases align to TRBD2. The receptor comes from a middle-aged woman in good health. Some clones in this sample may be carry-over from other donors' samples. Here the CDR3 reads CAWSRLAGATGELFF. Written as DNA, the CDR3 is TGTGCCTGGAGTCGACTAGCGGGAGCGACCGGGGAGCTGTTTTTT.